This T cell receptor beta chain was identified in a study of blood T cell repertoires in COVID-19. The CDR3 length is 13 residues. From germline, CDR1 is SGHDT and CDR2 YYEEEE. V lost 0 bases and J 2 bases, leaving 4 bases between the germline ends. TCRdb's copy holds only in-frame clones and misses some; the assay was immunoSEQ multiplex PCR. Among 200,000 to 250,000 clones, about 81% were seen once, and the ten largest hold about 9%. Material: PBMCs or T cells enriched from blood (not recorded which). The V call is TRBV5-6, the J call TRBJ2-3; D gene unclear. The sequence was collected from a man in his forties who had recovered from COVID-19. CDR3 bases: TGTGCCAGCAGCTTGGGACTCACAGATACGCAGTATTTT. Amino acid sequence: CASSLGLTDTQYF. Complete variable domain (other parts from reference TRBV5-6 and TRBJ2-3): DAGVTQSPTHLIKTRGQQVTLRCSPKSGHDTVSWYQQALGQGPQFIFQYYEEEERQRGNFPDRFSGHQFPNYSSELNVNALLLGDSALYLCASSLGLTDTQYFGPGTRLTVL.